Presented here are 22 T cell receptor beta chains from one specimen sequenced in a study of CD4 T cells in relation to SARS-CoV-2 and coronaviruses. These receptors have no identified antigens. The unexposed donors gave CD4+ T cells in 2011-2018, prior to COVID-19. The cells were cultured for over eight days before CD4+ T cells were isolated. Generated by immunoSEQ multiplex PCR, the TCRdb table keeps only in-frame clones and is missing some. The table has fewer than 25,000 clones, approximately 82% seen once. The source material was CD4+ T cells from PBMCs, cultured in vitro. These receptors were taken from a human donor in good health.

V usage is TRBV5-4 and J usage is TRBJ2-1, with 10 bases that match TRBD2. The V segment lost 4 bases and the J segment 3 bases; nucleotides outside the gene matches: 4. The germline V gene encodes CDR1 SGHNT and CDR2 YYREEE (reference sequence). The CDR3 loop spans 15 amino acids. CDR3 residues: CASSNRTSGYNEQFF. The CDR3 DNA reads TGTGCCAGCAGCAATAGGACTAGCGGCTACAATGAGCAGTTCTTC.

This chain joins TRBV21-1 and TRBJ2-1. TRBV21-1 is designated a pseudogene. CDR3 length equals 16 residues. Here the CDR3 reads CASRGSRDGSYNEQFF. The CDR3 nucleotides are TGTGCCAGCAGAGGATCCCGGGACGGTTCGTACAATGAGCAGTTCTTC.

The rearrangement uses TRBV19 and TRBJ2-2; the match to TRBD1 covers 9 bases. Per germline, CDR1 LNHDA and CDR2 SQIVND (reference sequence). The CDR3 is 14 amino acids. The J segment lost 4 bases and the V segment lost 7 bases, leaving 4 bases of the junction unmatched. This CDR3 reads CASTGTGRTGELFF. CDR3 in DNA: TGTGCCAGTACCGGGACAGGGCGCACCGGGGAGCTGTTTTTT. The complete variable domain, with remaining parts taken from reference TRBV19 and TRBJ2-2, reads DGGITQSPKYLFRKEGQNVTLSCEQNLNHDAMYWYRQDPGQGLRLIYYSQIVNDFQKGDIAEGYSVSREKKESFPLTVTSAQKNPTAFYLCASTGTGRTGELFFGEGSRLTVL.

This clone was recorded a few times. The V gene is TRBV30, the J gene TRBJ1-2, with D unresolved. From germline, CDR1 is GTSNPN and CDR2 SVGIG (reference sequence). This CDR3 is 15 amino acids long. The V gene lost 2 bases and the J gene lost 7 bases, with 20 bases spanning the gap. The CDR3 DNA follows: TGTGCCTGGAGTCACCTTGCGGAGGGCCACGCTGGCTACACCTTC. Translated: CAWSHLAEGHAGYTF.

This clone was counted a single time. This chain uses TRBV11-2 with TRBJ2-1; 9 bases match TRBD2. V trimming: 0 bases; J trimming: 7 bases; junction bases outside the gene matches: 7. The germline V gene has CDR1 SGHAT and CDR2 FQNNGV. There are 16 residues in the CDR3. The CDR3 region has the DNA TGTGCCAGCAGCTTAGACATTAGCGGGAGTATAAATGAGCAGTTCTTC. The encoded protein is CASSLDISGSINEQFF.

The chain recombines TRBV20-1 with TRBJ1-2; D perhaps matches TRBD1 (5 bases). The CDR3 has 13 residues. V dropped 3 bases and J dropped 3 bases, with 11 bases sitting between them. Looked up from germline, CDR1 is DFQATT and CDR2 is SNEGSKA (reference sequence). DNA of the CDR3: TGCAGTGCTAGTAGTCCCAGGGACTATGGCTACACCTTC. Translation: CSASSPRDYGYTF.

The chain has TRBV15 and TRBJ1-5; 7 bases are shared with TRBD1. Unmatched junction bases numbered 6, after V lost 0 bases and J lost 7 bases. CDR1 is LNHNV, CDR2 YYDKDF, per germline (reference sequence). CDR3 length: 15 amino acids. In DNA form, the CDR3 reads TGTGCCACCAGCAGAGAAACAGGGGTTGGCCAGCCCCAGCATTTT. It specifies CATSRETGVGQPQHF.

V usage is TRBV19 and J usage is TRBJ2-2, with no clear D. V shed 3 bases and J shed 5 bases, with 13 bases lying between them. The CDR3 length is 15 residues. The germline V gene has CDR1 LNHDA and CDR2 SQIVND (reference sequence). The CDR3 loop reads CASSIHQTRTGELFF. The CDR3 DNA is TGTGCCAGTAGTATCCACCAAACGAGGACCGGGGAGCTGTTTTTT.

In its sample, this clone was seen once. This chain links TRBV9 with TRBJ2-2, with D perhaps TRBD1 (6 bases). Germline V CDR1 and CDR2: SGDLS, YYNGEE. The V gene lost 0 bases and the J gene lost 4 bases, with 13 bases spanning the gap. The length of the CDR3 is 16 residues. CDR3 region: CASSVGGRGITGELFF. CDR3 nucleotide sequence: TGTGCCAGCAGCGTAGGGGGGCGAGGGATCACCGGGGAGCTGTTTTTT. Combining the CDR3 with reference TRBV9 and TRBJ2-2 gives the whole variable domain DSGVTQTPKHLITATGQRVTLRCSPRSGDLSVYWYQQSLDQGLQFLIQYYNGEERAKGNILERFSAQQFPDLHSELNLSSLELGDSALYFCASSVGGRGITGELFFGEGSRLTVL.

The CDR3 loop reads CASSVGVTSGRDTQYF. In nucleotides, the CDR3 is TGTGCCAGCAGCGTAGGTGTGACTAGCGGGAGGGATACGCAGTATTTT. The chain has TRBV9 and TRBJ2-3; 13 nucleotides line up with TRBD2. From germline, CDR1 is SGDLS and CDR2 YYNGEE. The CDR3 runs to 16 residues. After removal of 0 bases from V and 6 bases from J, the junction contained 4 bases not matched to a gene.

The rearrangement uses TRBV10-1 and TRBJ2-2, with a tentative D call TRBD2 (6 bases). The V gene's germline CDR1 is WNHNN and CDR2 SYGVQD (reference sequence). The V end was cut by 3 bases, the J end by 6 bases, with 14 bases between. The CDR3 has 15 residues. The CDR3 spells CASSEVAERPGELFF. As DNA, the CDR3 is TGCGCCAGCAGTGAAGTAGCGGAAAGACCCGGGGAGCTGTTTTTT.

V and J are TRBV7-8 and TRBJ2-3; D remains unclear. V gave up 1 base and J gave up 4 bases, with 18 bases separating them. This CDR3 has 17 amino acids. Per the germline V gene, CDR1 is SGHVS and CDR2 is FQNEAQ. The CDR3 DNA is TGTGCCAGCAGCTTAGTGGGCAGCCACTTCCGCGCAGATACGCAGTATTTT. It encodes CASSLVGSHFRADTQYF. The whole variable domain, filled in from reference TRBV7-8 and TRBJ2-3, reads GAGVSQSPRYKVAKRGQDVALRCDPISGHVSLFWYQQALGQGPEFLTYFQNEAQLDKSGLPSDRFFAERPEGSVSTLKIQRTQQEDSAVYLCASSLVGSHFRADTQYFGPGTRLTVL.

Relative to its sample, this clone is medium-sized. The chain has TRBV5-1 and TRBJ2-3, with 8 bases matching TRBD1. CDR1 is SGHRS, CDR2 YFSETQ, per germline. The CDR3 runs 16 residues. The V gene end was trimmed by 4 bases and the J gene end by 0 bases; junction bases not matched to a gene: 7. The CDR3 here is CASSLRTGRSTDTQYF. In nucleotides, the CDR3 is TGCGCCAGCAGCCTTAGGACAGGGAGAAGCACAGATACGCAGTATTTT.

V usage is TRBV28 and J usage is TRBJ1-1; a weak D match, TRBD1 (5 bases). The CDR3 has 12 amino acids. V was pared by 1 base and J by 14 bases, with 14 bases between. From germline, CDR1 is MDHEN and CDR2 SYDVKM. CDR3 DNA sequence: TGTGCCAGCAGTTTATTAGGCAGGGTTGTCTTCTTT. Amino acids: CASSLLGRVVFF.

This clone appeared once. The chain recombines TRBV25-1 with TRBJ1-1; D is unresolved. V was trimmed by 6 bases and J by 7 bases, leaving 18 bases between them. This CDR3 spans 14 amino acids. Per germline, CDR1 MGHDK and CDR2 SYGVNS. The CDR3 coding sequence is TGTGCCAGCAGCGGACCAACGGACGTAAATGAAGCTTTCTTT. Amino acid sequence: CASSGPTDVNEAFF.

The chain employs TRBV7-9 and TRBJ1-1; the D is unclear. Trimming took off 1 base at V and 6 bases at J, with 9 bases between the two ends. The length of the CDR3 is 13 residues. Germline-derived CDR1 and CDR2 are SEHNR and FQNEAQ (reference sequence). This CDR3 is CASSLDGPAEAFF. The CDR3, as DNA: TGTGCCAGCAGCTTAGACGGACCGGCTGAAGCTTTCTTT.

V is TRBV15 and J is TRBJ2-3, with D uncertain. Trimming took off 8 bases at V and 4 bases at J, with 10 bases between the two ends. The germline gives CDR1 LNHNV, CDR2 YYDKDF (reference sequence). The CDR3 consists of 12 residues. CDR3 DNA sequence: TGTGCCACCTCCCCGGCTGCAGATACGCAGTATTTT. Translated: CATSPAADTQYF.

CDR3: CASSQANTGELFF. The CDR3 nucleotides are TGTGCCAGCTCACAGGCGAACACCGGGGAGCTGTTTTTT. The chain combines TRBV18 with TRBJ2-2, with unresolved D. V lost 4 bases and J lost 0, with 3 bases in between. The germline V gene has CDR1 KGHSH and CDR2 LQKENI. CDR3 length: 13 residues. The full variable domain, its missing parts supplied by reference TRBV18 and TRBJ2-2, is NAGVMQNPRHLVRRRGQEARLRCSPMKGHSHVYWYRQLPEEGLKFMVYLQKENIIDESGMPKERFSAEFPKEGPSILRIQQVVRGDSAAYFCASSQANTGELFFGEGSRLTVL.

V gene TRBV18 combines with J gene TRBJ2-2; 9 nucleotides align to TRBD1. The CDR3 has 14 amino acids. Germline V gene lookup returns CDR1 KGHSH and CDR2 LQKENI. Trimming took 5 bases from V and 6 from J; bases not matched to a gene: 4. For the CDR3, the DNA is TGTGCCAGCTCAGGCACAGGGGGCTCCGGGGAGCTGTTTTTT. This gives the protein CASSGTGGSGELFF.

The V and J genes are TRBV5-1 and TRBJ2-1, with D possibly TRBD2 on 6 matching bases. Trimming took off 6 bases at V and 0 bases at J, with 16 bases between the two ends. The CDR3 sequence is 16 residues long. Germline V gene lookup returns CDR1 SGHRS and CDR2 YFSETQ. This CDR3 is CASTGGEVRSYNEQFF. CDR3 bases: TGCGCCAGCACCGGCGGGGAGGTCCGCTCCTACAATGAGCAGTTCTTC.

This clone was recorded once. V is TRBV6-1 and J is TRBJ2-5; D may correspond to TRBD1 or TRBD2 (7 bases each). Trimming cost V 1 base and J 4 bases, with 13 bases left between them. The germline gives CDR1 MNHNS, CDR2 SASEGT. The CDR3 runs to 15 residues. The CDR3 protein is CASSEGGGGGETQYF. CDR3 nucleotides: TGTGCCAGCAGTGAAGGGGGAGGGGGCGGAGAGACCCAGTACTTC.

The chain joins TRBV7-3 to TRBJ2-3; D gene unclear. This CDR3 has 14 residues. V dropped 2 bases and J dropped 0 bases, with 6 bases sitting between them. Germline V gives CDR1 SGHTA, CDR2 FQGTGA. The CDR3 loop reads CASSLGTSTDTQYF. CDR3 sequence (DNA): TGTGCCAGCAGCTTAGGCACCAGCACAGATACGCAGTATTTT.